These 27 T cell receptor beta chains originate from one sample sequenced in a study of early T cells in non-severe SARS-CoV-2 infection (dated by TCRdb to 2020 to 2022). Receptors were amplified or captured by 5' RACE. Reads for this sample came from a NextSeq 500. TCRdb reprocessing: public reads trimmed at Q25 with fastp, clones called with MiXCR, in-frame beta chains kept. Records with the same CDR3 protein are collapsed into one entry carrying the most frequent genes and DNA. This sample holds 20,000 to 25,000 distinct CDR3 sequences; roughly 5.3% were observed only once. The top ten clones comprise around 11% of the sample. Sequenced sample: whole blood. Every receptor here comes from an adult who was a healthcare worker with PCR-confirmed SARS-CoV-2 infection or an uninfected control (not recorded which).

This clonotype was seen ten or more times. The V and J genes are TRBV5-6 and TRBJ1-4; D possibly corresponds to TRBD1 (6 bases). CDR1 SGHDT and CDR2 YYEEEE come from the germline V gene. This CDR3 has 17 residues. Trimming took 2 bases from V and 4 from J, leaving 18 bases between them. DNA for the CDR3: TGTGCCAGCAGCTTTGGGACACCCTTAGCGGGTAATGAAAAACTGTTTTTT. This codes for CASSFGTPLAGNEKLFF. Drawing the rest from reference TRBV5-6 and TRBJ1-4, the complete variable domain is DAGVTQSPTHLIKTRGQQVTLRCSPKSGHDTVSWYQQALGQGPQFIFQYYEEEERQRGNFPDRFSGHQFPNYSSELNVNALLLGDSALYLCASSFGTPLAGNEKLFFGSGTQLSVL.

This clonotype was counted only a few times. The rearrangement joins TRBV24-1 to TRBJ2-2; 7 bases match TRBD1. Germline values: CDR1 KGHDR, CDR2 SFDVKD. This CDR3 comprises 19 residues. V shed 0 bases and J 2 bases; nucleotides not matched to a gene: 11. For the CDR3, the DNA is TGTGCCACCAGTGATTTGCCGGGTCGGCCAGGGGGTAACACCGGGGAGCTGTTTTTT. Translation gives CATSDLPGRPGGNTGELFF.

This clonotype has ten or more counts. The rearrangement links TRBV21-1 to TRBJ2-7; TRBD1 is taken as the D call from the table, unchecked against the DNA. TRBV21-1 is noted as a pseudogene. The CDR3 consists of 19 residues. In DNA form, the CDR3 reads TGTGCCAGCAGCCTCCGGGACAGGGGGAATTCGGTGTCCGGCTACGAGCAGTACTTC. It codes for CASSLRDRGNSVSGYEQYF.

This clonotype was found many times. The CDR3, as DNA: TGTGCCAGCAGTTTGGGGACTAGCGGGAGCTCCTACGAGCAGTACGTC. Amino acid sequence: CASSLGTSGSSYEQYV. This rearrangement joins TRBV12-3 or TRBV12-4 to TRBJ2-7; 14 bases fit TRBD2. The junction had 1 base not matched to a gene; V was cut back by 3 bases and J by 0 bases. This CDR3 has 16 residues.

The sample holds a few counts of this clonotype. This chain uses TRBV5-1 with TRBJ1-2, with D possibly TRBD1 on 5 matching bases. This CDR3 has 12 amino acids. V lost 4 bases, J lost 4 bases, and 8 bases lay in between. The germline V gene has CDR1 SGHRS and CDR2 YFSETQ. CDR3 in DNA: TGCGCCAGCAGCAGGGACCGCTATGGCTACACCTTC. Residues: CASSRDRYGYTF. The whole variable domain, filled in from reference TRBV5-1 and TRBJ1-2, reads KAGVTQTPRYLIKTRGQQVTLSCSPISGHRSVSWYQQTPGQGLQFLFEYFSETQRNKGNFPGRFSGRQFSNSRSEMNVSTLELGDSALYLCASSRDRYGYTFGSGTRLTVV.

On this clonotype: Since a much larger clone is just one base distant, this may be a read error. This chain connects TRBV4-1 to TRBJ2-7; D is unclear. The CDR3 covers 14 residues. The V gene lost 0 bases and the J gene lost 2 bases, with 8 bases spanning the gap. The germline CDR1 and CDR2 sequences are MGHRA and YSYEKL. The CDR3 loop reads CASSQEATTYEQYF. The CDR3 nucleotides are TGCGCCAGCAGCCAAGAGGCGACCACCTACGAGCAGTACTTC.

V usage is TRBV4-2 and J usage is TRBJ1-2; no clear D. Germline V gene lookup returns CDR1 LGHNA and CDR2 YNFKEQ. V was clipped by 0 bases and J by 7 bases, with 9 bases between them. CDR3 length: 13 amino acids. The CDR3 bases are TGTGCCAGCAGCCAAGATTGGCGGGGTGGCTACACCTTC. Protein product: CASSQDWRGGYTF.

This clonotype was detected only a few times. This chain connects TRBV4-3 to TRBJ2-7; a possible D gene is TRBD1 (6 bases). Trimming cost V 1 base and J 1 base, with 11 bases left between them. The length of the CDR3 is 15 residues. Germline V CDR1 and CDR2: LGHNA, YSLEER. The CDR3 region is CASSQAMDSSYEQYF. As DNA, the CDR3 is TGCGCCAGCAGCCAAGCTATGGACAGTTCCTACGAGCAGTACTTC.

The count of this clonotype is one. The CDR3 spells CSIKGLAQETQYF. The CDR3 nucleotides read TGCAGCATCAAAGGCCTAGCGCAAGAGACCCAGTACTTC. The chain has TRBV29-1 and TRBJ2-5; tentative D call: TRBD2 (6 bases). The CDR3 is made up of 13 amino acids. The V gene's germline CDR1 is SQVTM and CDR2 ANQGSEA. Trimming took off 8 bases at V and 2 bases at J, with 15 bases between the two ends.

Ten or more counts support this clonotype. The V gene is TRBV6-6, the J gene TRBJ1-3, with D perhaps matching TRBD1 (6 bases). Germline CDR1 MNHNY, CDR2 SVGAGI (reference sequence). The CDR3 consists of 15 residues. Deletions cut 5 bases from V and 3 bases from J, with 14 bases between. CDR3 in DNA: TGTGCCAGCAGTACCGGGACAATTTATGGAAACACCATATATTTT. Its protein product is CASSTGTIYGNTIYF.

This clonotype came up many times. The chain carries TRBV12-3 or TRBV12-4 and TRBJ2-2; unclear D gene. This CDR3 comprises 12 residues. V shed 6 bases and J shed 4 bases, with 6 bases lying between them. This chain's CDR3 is CASSWVTGELFF. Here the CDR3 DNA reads TGTGCCAGCAGCTGGGTCACCGGGGAGCTGTTTTTT.

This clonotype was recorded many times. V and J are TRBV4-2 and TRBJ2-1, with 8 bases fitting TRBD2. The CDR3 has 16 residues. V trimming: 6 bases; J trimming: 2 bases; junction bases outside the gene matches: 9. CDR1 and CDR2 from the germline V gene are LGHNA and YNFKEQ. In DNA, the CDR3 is TGTGCCAGCAGTCAAAGGGGACTAGTGGCCTACAATGAGCAGTTCTTC. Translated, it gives CASSQRGLVAYNEQFF.

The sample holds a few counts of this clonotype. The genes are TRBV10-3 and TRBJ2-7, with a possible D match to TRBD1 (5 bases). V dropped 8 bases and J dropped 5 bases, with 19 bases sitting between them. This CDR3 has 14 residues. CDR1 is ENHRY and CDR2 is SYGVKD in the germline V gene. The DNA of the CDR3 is TGTGCCATCGGGCTCCGGGCGGACAAGGACGAGCAGTACTTC. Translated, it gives CAIGLRADKDEQYF.

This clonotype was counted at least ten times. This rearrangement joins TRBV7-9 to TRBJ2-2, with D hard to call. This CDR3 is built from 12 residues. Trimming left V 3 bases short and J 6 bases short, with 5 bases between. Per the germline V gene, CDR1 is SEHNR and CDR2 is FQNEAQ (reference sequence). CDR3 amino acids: CASSLTAGELFF. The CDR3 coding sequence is TGTGCCAGCAGCTTGACTGCCGGGGAGCTGTTTTTT.

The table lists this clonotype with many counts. CDR3 residues: CASSPGVTYEQYF. CDR3 DNA: TGTGCCAGCAGCCCAGGGGTAACCTACGAGCAGTACTTC. The rearrangement uses TRBV7-8 and TRBJ2-7; possibly TRBD1 for D (6 bases). Germline loops: CDR1 SGHVS, CDR2 FQNEAQ. The CDR3 extends over 13 amino acids. V lost 5 bases and J lost 2, with 10 bases in between. The whole variable domain, remainder taken from reference TRBV7-8 and TRBJ2-7, is GAGVSQSPRYKVAKRGQDVALRCDPISGHVSLFWYQQALGQGPEFLTYFQNEAQLDKSGLPSDRFFAERPEGSVSTLKIQRTQQEDSAVYLCASSPGVTYEQYFGPGTRLTVT.

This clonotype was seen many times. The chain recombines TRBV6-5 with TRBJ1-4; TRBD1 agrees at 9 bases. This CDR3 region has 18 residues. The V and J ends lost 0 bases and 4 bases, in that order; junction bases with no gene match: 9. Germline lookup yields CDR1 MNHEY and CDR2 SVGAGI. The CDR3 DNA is TGTGCCAGCAGTTACTCGCCACAGGGACAGGGCAATAATGAAAAACTGTTTTTT. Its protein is CASSYSPQGQGNNEKLFF.

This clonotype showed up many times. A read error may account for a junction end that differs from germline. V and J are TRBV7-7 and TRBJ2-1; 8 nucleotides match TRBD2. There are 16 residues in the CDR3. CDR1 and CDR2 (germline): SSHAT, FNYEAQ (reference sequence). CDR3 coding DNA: TGTGCTAGCAGCTTAGGGGGGACTAGTGTCTACAATGAGCAGTTCTTC. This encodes CASSLGGTSVYNEQFF.

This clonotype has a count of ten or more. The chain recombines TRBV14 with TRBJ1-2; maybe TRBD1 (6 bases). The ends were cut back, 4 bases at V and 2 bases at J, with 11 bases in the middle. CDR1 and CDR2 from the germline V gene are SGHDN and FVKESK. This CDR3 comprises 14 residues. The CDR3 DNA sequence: TGTGCCAGCAGCCCGGTCGGACAGAACTATGGCTACACCTTC. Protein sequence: CASSPVGQNYGYTF. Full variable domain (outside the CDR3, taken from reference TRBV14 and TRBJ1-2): EAGVTQFPSHSVIEKGQTVTLRCDPISGHDNLYWYRRVMGKEIKFLLHFVKESKQDESGMPNNRFLAERTGGTYSTLKVQPAELEDSGVYFCASSPVGQNYGYTFGSGTRLTVV.

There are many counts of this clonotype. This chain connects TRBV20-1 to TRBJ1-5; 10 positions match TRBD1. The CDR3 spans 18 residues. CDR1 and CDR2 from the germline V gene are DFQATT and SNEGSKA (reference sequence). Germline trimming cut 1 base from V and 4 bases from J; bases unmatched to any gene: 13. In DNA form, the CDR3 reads TGCAGTGCTAGAGCCATGACAGGGGGCCCGCTCCAGAATCAGCCCCAGCATTTT. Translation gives CSARAMTGGPLQNQPQHF.

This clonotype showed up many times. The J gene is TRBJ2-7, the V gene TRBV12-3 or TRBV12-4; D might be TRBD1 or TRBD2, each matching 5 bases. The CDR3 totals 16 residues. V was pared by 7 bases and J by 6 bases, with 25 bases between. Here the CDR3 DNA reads TGTGCCAGCACTTCCCGGCCGGGACCTCAGAGGATCGAGCAGTACGTC. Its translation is CASTSRPGPQRIEQYV.

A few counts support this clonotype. CDR3 bases: TGTGCCAGCAGCACAGACAGGAAAATATACACCGGGGAGCTGTTTTTT. Translation gives CASSTDRKIYTGELFF. This chain connects TRBV5-6 to TRBJ2-2, with D perhaps TRBD1 (6 bases). The CDR3 is made up of 16 amino acids. Germline V gene lookup returns CDR1 SGHDT and CDR2 YYEEEE. V lost 4 bases and J lost 3, with 16 bases in between.

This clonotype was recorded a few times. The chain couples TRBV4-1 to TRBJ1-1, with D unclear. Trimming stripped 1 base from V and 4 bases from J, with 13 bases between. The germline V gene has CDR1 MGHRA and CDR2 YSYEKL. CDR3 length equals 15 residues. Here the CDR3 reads CASSQGRSFSTEAFF. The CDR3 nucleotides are TGCGCCAGCAGCCAAGGGAGGTCCTTTAGCACTGAAGCTTTCTTT.

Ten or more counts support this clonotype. For the CDR3, the DNA is TGTGCCAGCAGCTTGAGCTACGAGCAGTACTTC. This translates into CASSLSYEQYF. The V call is TRBV7-2, the J call TRBJ2-7; D unclear. Germline V lookup: CDR1 SGHTA, CDR2 FQGNSA. This CDR3 contains 11 residues. Trimming removed 3 bases at V and 3 bases at J, with 3 bases between.

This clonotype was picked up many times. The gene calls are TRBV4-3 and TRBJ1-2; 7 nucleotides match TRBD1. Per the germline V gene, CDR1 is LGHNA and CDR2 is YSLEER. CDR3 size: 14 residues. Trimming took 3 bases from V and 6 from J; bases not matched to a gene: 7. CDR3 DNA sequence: TGCGCCAGCAGCCATACAGGGGCCACTGATGGCTACACCTTC. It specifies CASSHTGATDGYTF.

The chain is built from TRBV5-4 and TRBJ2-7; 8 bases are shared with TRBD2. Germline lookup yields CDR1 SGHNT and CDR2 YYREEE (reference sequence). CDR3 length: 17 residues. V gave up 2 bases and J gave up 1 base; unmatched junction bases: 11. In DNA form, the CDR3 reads TGTGCCAGCAGCTTTCGACTAGCGATAAATCCTTCCTACGAGCAGTACGTC. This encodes CASSFRLAINPSYEQYV.

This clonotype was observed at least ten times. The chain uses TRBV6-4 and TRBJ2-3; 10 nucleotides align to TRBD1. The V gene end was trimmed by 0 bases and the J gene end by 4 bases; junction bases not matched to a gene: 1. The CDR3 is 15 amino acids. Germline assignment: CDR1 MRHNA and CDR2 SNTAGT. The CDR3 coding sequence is TGTGCCAGCAGTGACTCGACAGGGGGCGCAGATACGCAGTATTTT. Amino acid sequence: CASSDSTGGADTQYF.

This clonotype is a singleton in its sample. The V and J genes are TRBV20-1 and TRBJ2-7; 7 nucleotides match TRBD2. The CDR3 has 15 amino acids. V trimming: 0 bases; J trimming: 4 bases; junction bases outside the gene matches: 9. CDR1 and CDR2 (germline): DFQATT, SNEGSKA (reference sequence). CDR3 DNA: TGCAGTGCTAGAGATATGCTAGCGGAGATGTACGAGCAGTACTTC. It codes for CSARDMLAEMYEQYF.